Presented here are 20 T cell receptor beta chains from one specimen sequenced in a study of T cells in Graves' hyperthyroidism and ophthalmopathy. Amplified TCR beta CDR3 regions came from RNA transcripts. The primer set for the first-round RT-PCR of the TCR CDR3 was HTBI. Each CDR3 protein gets one entry after TCRdb re-called the multiplex PCR reads with MiXCR. The sample lists about 600,000 distinct CDR3 sequences, approximately 16% occurring once. The sequenced sample consisted of blood. These receptors were collected from a woman aged 40 to 49 with Graves' ophthalmopathy.

The rearrangement links TRBV30 to TRBJ2-2; D gene uncertain. CDR1 is GTSNPN, CDR2 SVGIG, per germline (reference sequence). Deletions cut 0 bases from V and 8 bases from J, with 4 bases between. The CDR3 sequence is 11 residues long. The CDR3 reads CAWSVSGELFF. The CDR3, as DNA: TGTGCCTGGAGTGTGTCGGGGGAGCTGTTTTTT.

This clonotype was counted only a few times. The chain recombines TRBV24-1 with TRBJ2-2; 8 bases match TRBD1. Germline V gives CDR1 KGHDR, CDR2 SFDVKD. V lost 3 bases, J lost 4 bases, and 3 bases stayed unmatched. The CDR3 runs to 15 residues. The CDR3 here is CATSDPGQGTGELFF. The CDR3, as DNA: TGTGCCACCAGTGATCCCGGACAGGGCACCGGGGAGCTGTTTTTT.

The chain is built from TRBV6-1 and TRBJ1-5; D may be TRBD1 (6 bases). The CDR3 sequence is 14 residues long. The V gene's germline CDR1 is MNHNS and CDR2 SASEGT. Between the trimmed V and J ends, which lost 5 bases and 5 bases, there was a span of 13 bases. Here the CDR3 reads CASSLTGQYQPQHF. The CDR3 coding sequence is TGTGCCAGCAGTCTCACAGGGCAGTATCAGCCCCAGCATTTT.

This clonotype appeared many times. V and J are TRBV30 and TRBJ2-7; no reliable D call. Germline-derived CDR1 and CDR2 are GTSNPN and SVGIG (reference sequence). Trimming cost V 2 bases and J 2 bases, with 16 bases left between them. There are 15 residues in the CDR3. CDR3 coding DNA: TGTGCCTGGAGTCCCCGTATGCGTACCACCTACGAGCAGTACTTC. Translating gives CAWSPRMRTTYEQYF.

This chain uses TRBV7-2 with TRBJ2-1; 9 nucleotides align to TRBD2. Trimming cost V 1 base and J 5 bases; bases outside gene matches: 6. CDR1 and CDR2 (germline): SGHTA, FQGNSA. This CDR3 region has 16 residues. CDR3 region: CASSLVPGTSNNEQFF. The CDR3 DNA is TGTGCCAGCAGCTTAGTCCCTGGGACTAGCAACAATGAGCAGTTCTTC.

V and J are TRBV6-1 and TRBJ2-1; TRBD1 or TRBD2 may be the D gene (7 bases each). The CDR3 length is 13 residues. Germline CDR1 is MNHNS and CDR2 is SASEGT. V was shortened by 5 bases and J by 8 bases, with 13 bases between the two germline ends. CDR3 loop: CASSKQGRDEQFF. The DNA for the CDR3 is TGTGCCAGCAGTAAACAGGGGAGGGATGAGCAGTTCTTC.

This clonotype was detected ten times or more. This CDR3 is CASSYDGERDEQYF. The CDR3 bases are TGTGCCAGCAGTTACGATGGGGAGAGGGACGAGCAGTACTTC. The chain carries TRBV6-2 or TRBV6-3 and TRBJ2-7; weak D call: TRBD2 (5 bases). V lost 2 bases and J lost 5, with 13 bases in between. Germline CDR1 MNHEY, CDR2 SVGEGT. The CDR3 is 14 residues long.

This clonotype showed up many times. The chain is built from TRBV28 and TRBJ2-1; 10 positions agree with TRBD1. Germline assignment: CDR1 MDHEN and CDR2 SYDVKM. The J segment lost 7 bases and the V segment lost 8 bases, leaving 11 bases of the junction unmatched. The CDR3 extends over 15 amino acids. The CDR3 DNA is TGTGCCAGCTCTAGCCCGGGACAGGGGAGAAATGAGCAGTTCTTC. Translating gives CASSSPGQGRNEQFF.

The chain combines TRBV5-4 with TRBJ1-1; perhaps TRBD1 as D (5 bases). This CDR3 is built from 18 residues. Trimming removed 3 bases at V and 3 bases at J, with 24 bases between. Germline loops: CDR1 SGHNT, CDR2 YYREEE (reference sequence). DNA of the CDR3: TGTGCCAGCAGCTCCGGGGGGGGTCGGGGCTCTAGGGACACTGAAGCTTTCTTT. This gives the protein CASSSGGGRGSRDTEAFF.

This clonotype has more than one count but fewer than ten. The chain links TRBV11-2 to TRBJ2-2; weak D call: TRBD2 (6 bases). Germline V gene data show CDR1 as SGHAT and CDR2 as FQNNGV. Between the trimmed V and J ends, which lost 4 bases and 2 bases, there was a span of 17 bases. This CDR3 comprises 17 residues. CDR3 loop: CASSSVGLMINTGELFF. CDR3 DNA sequence: TGTGCCAGCAGCTCTGTGGGACTCATGATCAACACCGGGGAGCTGTTTTTT.

This clonotype was detected many times. The CDR3 DNA sequence: TGTGCCAGCAGCCTAACAGCGCCTACGCAGTATTTT. Protein: CASSLTAPTQYF. V is TRBV7-9 and J is TRBJ2-3; D not resolved. V shed 5 bases and J shed 8 bases, with 11 bases lying between them. Germline loops: CDR1 SEHNR, CDR2 FQNEAQ (reference sequence). The CDR3 is made up of 12 amino acids.

The CDR3: CSARGPFGTSDVTGELFF. CDR3 coding DNA: TGCAGTGCTAGAGGTCCTTTTGGGACTAGCGATGTCACCGGGGAGCTGTTTTTT. This chain links TRBV20-1 with TRBJ2-2; 10 bases fit TRBD2. The CDR3 has 18 amino acids. With V trimmed by 1 base and J by 4 bases, 12 bases remained unmatched. Germline CDR1 and CDR2: DFQATT and SNEGSKA (reference sequence).

The rearrangement links TRBV6-2 or TRBV6-3 to TRBJ2-3; 9 nucleotides agree with TRBD2. Germline loops: CDR1 MNHEY, CDR2 SVGEGT. CDR3 length equals 17 residues. The trim removed 0 bases at V and 5 bases at J, leaving 9 bases unmatched. In DNA form, the CDR3 reads TGTGCCAGCAGTTACTCTTCGGGACTAGCTGGCATAGATACGCAGTATTTT. Amino acids: CASSYSSGLAGIDTQYF.

The table lists this clonotype with many counts. This chain links TRBV3-1 with TRBJ2-1; unclear D gene. The germline V and J ends were trimmed by 3 bases and 2 bases, with 8 bases remaining between them. Germline V gene lookup returns CDR1 LGHDT and CDR2 YNNKEL (reference sequence). CDR3 length equals 14 residues. This CDR3 is CASSQSETYNEQFF. The CDR3 DNA reads as TGTGCCAGCAGCCAGAGCGAGACCTACAATGAGCAGTTCTTC.

In its sample, this clonotype was seen many times. The V call is TRBV28, the J call TRBJ2-5; 9 nucleotides agree with TRBD2. V trimming: 5 bases; J trimming: 1 base; junction bases outside the gene matches: 5. Germline CDR1 MDHEN, CDR2 SYDVKM. The CDR3 length is 15 residues. In DNA form, the CDR3 reads TGTGCCAGCAGTGAAGGACTAGCGCGCCAAGAGACCCAGTACTTC. Its translation is CASSEGLARQETQYF.

This clonotype was observed a few times. V and J are TRBV7-9 and TRBJ2-7; the match to TRBD2 covers 10 bases. This CDR3 is built from 18 residues. The V and J ends lost 5 bases and 6 bases, in that order; junction bases with no gene match: 19. Germline-derived CDR1 and CDR2 are SEHNR and FQNEAQ (reference sequence). For the CDR3, the DNA is TGTGCCAGCAGCCCGCATGGGGTAGCGGGAGGATTACGGAGCGAGCAGTACTTC. Its translation is CASSPHGVAGGLRSEQYF.

There are many counts of this clonotype. The chain is built from TRBV2 and TRBJ1-3; no clear D gene. The CDR3 consists of 13 residues. Germline assignment: CDR1 SNHLY and CDR2 FYNNEI. Trimming removed 6 bases at V and 2 bases at J, with 8 bases between. The CDR3 coding sequence is TGTGCCAGCAGGGTCTCAGCTGGAAACACCATATATTTT. Its protein product is CASRVSAGNTIYF. Combining the CDR3 with reference TRBV2 and TRBJ1-3 gives the whole variable domain EPEVTQTPSHQVTQMGQEVILRCVPISNHLYFYWYRQILGQKVEFLVSFYNNEISEKSEIFDDQFSVERPDGSNFTLKIRSTKLEDSAMYFCASRVSAGNTIYFGEGSWLTVV.

The V call is TRBV20-1, the J call TRBJ1-5; D gene unclear. CDR1 DFQATT and CDR2 SNEGSKA come from the germline V gene (reference sequence). This CDR3 contains 13 residues. V was cut by 4 bases and J by 3 bases, with 10 bases left in between. In DNA form, the CDR3 reads TGCAGTGCTACCGGGGTTCCCAATCAGCCCCAGCATTTT. It yields the protein CSATGVPNQPQHF.

Details on this clonotype: A much larger clone lies a single base off, so this may be a read error. This chain uses TRBV11-3 with TRBJ2-3; TRBD2 is a possible D gene (6 bases). The germline V gene has CDR1 SGHNT and CDR2 YENEEA. This CDR3 has 17 residues. Deletions cut 5 bases from V and 3 bases from J, with 21 bases between. The CDR3 loop reads CASSHARTSWGTDTQYF. CDR3 DNA: TGTGCCAGCAGCCACGCTCGCACTAGCTGGGGAACAGATACGCAGTATTTT.

V usage is TRBV5-1 and J usage is TRBJ1-1, with D unresolved. Per the germline V gene, CDR1 is SGHRS and CDR2 is YFSETQ. V was shortened by 3 bases and J by 7 bases, with 19 bases between the two germline ends. The CDR3 length is 15 residues. CDR3 protein: CASSSGSYTLYEAFF. The CDR3 DNA sequence: TGCGCCAGCAGCTCGGGGTCCTATACCCTGTATGAAGCTTTCTTT.